Shown below are 2 T cell receptor beta chains from a single sample sequenced in a study of beta chain features in type 1 diabetes. Notes on the study in general: All four CD4+ subsets of Type 1 diabetes patients contained TCRB CDR3s that were moderately but significantly shorter.

The antigens of these receptors remain unknown. Sequenced material consisted of expressed TCRB transcripts (all of the isolated RNA was reverse transcribed). Measured with immunoSEQ multiplex PCR; TCRdb has only the in-frame clones, and not every one. The sample has 240,000 or so clones, 11% to 15% seen once. Material for sequencing was naive CD4+ T cells from blood. Receptors originate from a man between 25 and 39 years old with type 1 diabetes.

The chain links TRBV6-6 to TRBJ2-7, with D possibly matching TRBD2 (5 bases). From germline, CDR1 is MNHNY and CDR2 SVGAGI (reference sequence). This CDR3 is 12 amino acids long. Trimming removed 7 bases at V and 5 bases at J, with 12 bases between. The CDR3 loop reads CASTLTGDEQYF. The CDR3 nucleotides are TGTGCCAGCACCCTGACCGGGGACGAGCAGTACTTC.

This clone was picked up one time. The genes are TRBV5-1 and TRBJ2-5; D remains unclear. The CDR3 spans 14 residues. The germline V and J ends were trimmed by 0 bases and 1 base, with 7 bases remaining between them. Germline assignment: CDR1 SGHRS and CDR2 YFSETQ. Here the CDR3 reads CASSLDLAQETQYF. CDR3 bases: TGCGCCAGCAGCTTGGATTTGGCCCAAGAGACCCAGTACTTC.